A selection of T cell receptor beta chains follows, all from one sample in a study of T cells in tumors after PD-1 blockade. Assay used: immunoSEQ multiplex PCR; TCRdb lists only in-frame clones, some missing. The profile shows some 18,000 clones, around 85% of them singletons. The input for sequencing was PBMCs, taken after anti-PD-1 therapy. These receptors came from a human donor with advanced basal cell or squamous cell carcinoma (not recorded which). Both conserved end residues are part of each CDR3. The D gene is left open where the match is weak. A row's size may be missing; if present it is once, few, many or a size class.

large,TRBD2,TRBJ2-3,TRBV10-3,CAIRPTSGGETDTQYF
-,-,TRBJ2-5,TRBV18,CASSPLGGRGETQYF
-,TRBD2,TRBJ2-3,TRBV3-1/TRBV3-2,CASSRQLAGRDTQYF
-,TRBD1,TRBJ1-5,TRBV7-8,CASSLGQTGDFNSNQPQHF
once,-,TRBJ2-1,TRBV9,CASSGPSGGYNEQFF
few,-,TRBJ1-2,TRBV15,CATSRDSFGPYGYTF
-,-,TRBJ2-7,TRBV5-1,CASSFGTELYEQYF
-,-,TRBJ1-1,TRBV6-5,CASSSSRDGWAEAFF
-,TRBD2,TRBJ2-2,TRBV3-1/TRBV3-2,CASSRSGRRTGELFF
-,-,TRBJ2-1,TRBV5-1,CASSWRFDNEQFF
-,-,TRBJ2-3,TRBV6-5,CASSYYGESTDTQYF
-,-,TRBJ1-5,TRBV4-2,CASSQVEGGNQPQHF